A selection of T cell receptor beta chains follows, all from one sample in a study of T cells in Graves' hyperthyroidism and ophthalmopathy. TCRdb reprocessed the multiplex PCR reads with MiXCR, giving one entry per CDR3 protein. The data contain about 540,000 distinct CDR3 sequences, under 60% of them singletons. Material: peripheral blood or thyroid tissue (not recorded which). Receptor source: a woman under 30 with Graves' hyperthyroidism. Both conserved end residues are trimmed from each CDR3. The D gene is left open where the match is weak. Some rows mark clone size as missing; the rest say once, few, many or name a class of expanded clone.

clone_size j_call v_call d_call cdr3_aa
. TRBJ1-1 TRBV10-3 TRBD1 AILTGSNTEAF
. TRBJ2-7 TRBV7-6 . ASSFSGNSYEQY
. TRBJ1-5 TRBV2 . ASSEREQVNQPRH
many TRBJ2-7 TRBV2 . ASRGGYEQY
. TRBJ2-5 TRBV6-1 . ASSYAREETQY
once TRBJ2-7 TRBV10-3 . AIKGYEQY
. TRBJ2-7 TRBV2 . ASSVDGGNSYEQY
many TRBJ1-2 TRBV19 . ASSYRETGYT
. TRBJ2-7 TRBV7-2 TRBD2 ASSLAAWGSTRGDEQY
. TRBJ2-5 TRBV2 . ASSSRTVYQETQY
many TRBJ1-4 TRBV10-3 . AISEDGDEKLF
. TRBJ2-5 TRBV15 . ATSSHGTQY
. TRBJ2-7 TRBV7-9 TRBD2 ASSLGPWAGAASYEQY
few TRBJ2-7 TRBV7-2 TRBD1 ASSSTGETYEQY
many TRBJ1-2 TRBV7-7 . ASSLVPRGSGYT
. TRBJ1-1 TRBV19 TRBD1 ASSKRTGEDIEAF
. TRBJ1-1 TRBV29-1 . SLYSGEAF
. TRBJ1-5 TRBV15 TRBD1 ATSVGTGVNQPQH
. TRBJ2-7 TRBV9 . ASRSPGVRDYEQY
. TRBJ1-6 TRBV20-1 . SARGQPGWNSPLH
. TRBJ1-1 TRBV7-9 . ASSLDIRNTEAF
. TRBJ1-2 TRBV6-2/TRBV6-3 . ASSSRTEGYGYGYT
. TRBJ2-2 TRBV12-3/TRBV12-4 . ASTTWDFGELF
. TRBJ1-1 TRBV20-1 . SATSTGTQNTEAF
. TRBJ2-5 TRBV5-4 TRBD2 ASSSIAGGRKTQY
few TRBJ2-2 TRBV6-1 . ASTLRWASGELF
. TRBJ2-7 TRBV19 TRBD2 ASTLGTSYEQY
. TRBJ2-3 TRBV7-2 . AGSPQGKDTQY
few TRBJ1-2 TRBV29-1 TRBD1 SVAGQNSYGYT
. TRBJ1-1 TRBV10-3 . AISEDPQAGAF
few TRBJ1-6 TRBV7-2 . ASSPEGGSWHSPLH
few TRBJ1-5 TRBV7-3 . ASSPPGQSNQPQH
many TRBJ2-3 TRBV10-3 . AIGDVGADTQY
once TRBJ1-2 TRBV10-2 . ASSETDGPSYGYT
few TRBJ2-5 TRBV20-1 . SARRDGAGETQY
. TRBJ1-6 TRBV7-6 . ASSLLRGQHNSPLH
once TRBJ2-5 TRBV2 TRBD2 ASSAAGVLETQY
. TRBJ2-3 TRBV24-1 . ATSLDIGDTQY
few TRBJ1-1 TRBV7-6 . ASSLFGSQAEAF
many TRBJ1-1 TRBV20-1 . SARDTSNTEAF
. TRBJ1-1 TRBV10-1 . ASSESTKGMNTEAF
once TRBJ2-7 TRBV20-1 TRBD1 SASSPGQATYEQY
. TRBJ2-7 TRBV12-5 TRBD2 ASGPAGLTYEQY
many TRBJ1-2 TRBV7-9 . ASSAAGNYGYT
. TRBJ1-4 TRBV15 TRBD1 ACGRDRVNEKLF
. TRBJ1-2 TRBV15 . ATSVGAGYT
few TRBJ1-2 TRBV2 . ASSLAPGYGYT
few TRBJ1-5 TRBV7-8 . ASSLAWGGNQPQH
. TRBJ1-2 TRBV2 . ASSETWTVNYGYT
. TRBJ2-2 TRBV10-3 TRBD2 AISVPALLAGGPANTGELF
few TRBJ1-1 TRBV20-1 . SAPRQYNTEAF
few TRBJ1-2 TRBV29-1 . SEFRVRGGYT
few TRBJ1-5 TRBV6-5 . ASLSGWQGGSQPQH
. . TRBV7-7 TRBD2 ASSQVAGATTEQF